Listed here are 10 T cell receptor beta chains from one sample, sequenced in a study of T cells in Graves' hyperthyroidism and ophthalmopathy. TCR beta CDR3 regions were amplified from RNA. In the first-round RT-PCR of the TCR CDR3, the HTBI primer set was used. TCRdb passed the multiplex PCR reads through MiXCR, listing each CDR3 protein once. Here the sample spans around 280,000 distinct CDR3 sequences, approximately 15% being singletons. Source material: blood. These receptors all come from a woman in her 40s with Graves' hyperthyroidism.

This clonotype came up a few times. The V gene is TRBV7-3, the J gene TRBJ1-4; no definite D call. CDR3 length: 14 residues. Trimming shortened V by 8 bases and J by 0 bases, and 10 bases separated the two germline ends. CDR1 is SGHTA and CDR2 is FQGTGA in the germline V gene. The CDR3 region is CASRIDSTNEKLFF. Written as DNA, the CDR3 is TGTGCCAGCCGGATAGACTCAACTAATGAAAAACTGTTTTTT.

This clonotype was seen at least ten times. A read error may account for a junction end that differs from germline. The chain employs TRBV5-1 and TRBJ2-3; the D gene is possibly TRBD2 (5 bases). The CDR3 totals 15 residues. Per the germline V gene, CDR1 is SGHRS and CDR2 is YFSETQ. In DNA, the CDR3 is TGCGCCAGCAGGACTGATCCAGCTAGCAAAGATACGCAGTATTTT. This codes for CASRTDPASKDTQYF.

The J gene is TRBJ2-1, the V gene TRBV30; 10 nucleotides agree with TRBD2. Germline V gives CDR1 GTSNPN, CDR2 SVGIG (reference sequence). J gave up 4 bases and V 1 base, and 4 bases lay outside the gene matches. The CDR3 is 15 residues long. The CDR3 loop is CAWSGASGGYNEQFF. CDR3 in DNA: TGTGCCTGGAGTGGGGCTAGCGGGGGTTACAATGAGCAGTTCTTC.

This clonotype occurred many times. V gene TRBV27 combines with J gene TRBJ1-2; no clear D. Germline CDR1 MNHEY, CDR2 SMNVEV (reference sequence). V was shortened by 2 bases and J by 0 bases, with 4 bases between the two germline ends. The CDR3 is 13 amino acids. CDR3 DNA sequence: TGTGCCAGCAGTTTAAAAGCTAACTATGGCTACACCTTC. Protein sequence: CASSLKANYGYTF.

This clonotype occurred many times. The V and J genes are TRBV12-3 or TRBV12-4 and TRBJ2-7; 14 nucleotides match TRBD2. With V trimmed by 6 bases and J by 0 bases, 13 bases remained unmatched. CDR3 size: 19 residues. DNA of the CDR3: TGTGCCAGCAGCCCAGGATGGGGACTAGCGGGAGTCCCCTCCTACGAGCAGTACTTC. It translates to CASSPGWGLAGVPSYEQYF.

This clonotype came up many times. The chain carries TRBV11-2 and TRBJ1-2; no reliable D call. The CDR3 contains 14 residues. Germline V gene data show CDR1 as SGHAT and CDR2 as FQNNGV. The germline V and J ends were trimmed by 5 bases and 7 bases, with 17 bases remaining between them. The CDR3 region has the DNA TGTGCCAGCAGCACATTTGACACTAGTTCTGGCTACACCTTC. It encodes CASSTFDTSSGYTF. Together with reference TRBV11-2 and TRBJ1-2, the CDR3 gives the full variable domain: EAGVAQSPRYKIIEKRQSVAFWCNPISGHATLYWYQQILGQGPKLLIQFQNNGVVDDSQLPKDRFSAERLKGVDSTLKIQPAKLEDSAVYLCASSTFDTSSGYTFGSGTRLTVV.

This clonotype was detected a few times. This rearrangement joins TRBV20-1 to TRBJ2-3; 12 nucleotides line up with TRBD2. CDR1 DFQATT and CDR2 SNEGSKA come from the germline V gene (reference sequence). This CDR3 is 14 amino acids long. V trimming: 4 bases; J trimming: 5 bases; junction bases outside the gene matches: 4. The CDR3 is CSAKASGRGDTQYF. The CDR3 DNA is TGCAGTGCTAAAGCTAGCGGGAGGGGAGATACGCAGTATTTT.

This clonotype was seen a few times. The J gene is TRBJ2-1, the V gene TRBV6-1, with D possibly TRBD1 on 6 matching bases. V was clipped by 5 bases and J by 10 bases, with 12 bases between them. The germline V gene has CDR1 MNHNS and CDR2 SASEGT. The CDR3 is made up of 12 amino acids. Written as DNA, the CDR3 is TGTGCCAGCAGTCCACAGGGAGTCGAGCAGTTCTTC. Protein sequence: CASSPQGVEQFF.

This clonotype was detected many times. This chain links TRBV15 with TRBJ2-5; 11 bases map to TRBD2. V shed 3 bases and J 4 bases; nucleotides not matched to a gene: 4. This CDR3 is built from 15 residues. Looked up from germline, CDR1 is LNHNV and CDR2 is YYDKDF (reference sequence). CDR3 coding DNA: TGTGCCACCAGCAGCCGACTAGCGGGACGAGAGACCCAGTACTTC. Translation: CATSSRLAGRETQYF.

This clonotype was seen many times. The chain recombines TRBV27 with TRBJ2-7; perhaps TRBD2 as D (5 bases). CDR1 MNHEY and CDR2 SMNVEV come from the germline V gene (reference sequence). The CDR3 runs to 19 residues. Trimming took 6 bases from V and 0 from J, leaving 27 bases between them. CDR3 bases: TGTGCCAGCAGCCCCATACTAGTAGCAGGAGCTTACCCCTCCTACGAGCAGTACTTC. Its translation is CASSPILVAGAYPSYEQYF.